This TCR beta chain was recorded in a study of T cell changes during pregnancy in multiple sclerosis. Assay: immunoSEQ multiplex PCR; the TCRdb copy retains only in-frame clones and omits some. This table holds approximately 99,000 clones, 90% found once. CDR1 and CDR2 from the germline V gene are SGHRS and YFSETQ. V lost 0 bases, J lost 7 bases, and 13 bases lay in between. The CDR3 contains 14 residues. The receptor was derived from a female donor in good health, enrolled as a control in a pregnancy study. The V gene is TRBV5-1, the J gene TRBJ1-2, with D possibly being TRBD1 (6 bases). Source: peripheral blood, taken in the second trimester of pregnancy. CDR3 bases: TGCGCCAGCAGCTTGGTCGAGGGGGGGTTTGGCTACACCTTC. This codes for CASSLVEGGFGYTF. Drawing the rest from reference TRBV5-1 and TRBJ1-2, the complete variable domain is KAGVTQTPRYLIKTRGQQVTLSCSPISGHRSVSWYQQTPGQGLQFLFEYFSETQRNKGNFPGRFSGRQFSNSRSEMNVSTLELGDSALYLCASSLVEGGFGYTFGSGTRLTVV.